The 30 T cell receptor beta chains reported below all come from one sample, sequenced in a study of blood T cell repertoires in COVID-19 (dated by TCRdb to between 2020 and 2021). The library was generated by the immunoSEQ multiplex PCR assay. TCRdb provides this immuneACCESS table in a form limited to in-frame rearrangements. Some clones are lacking; in checked studies, under half of them reflect an unresolved V gene, and why the rest are absent is not known. This sample has 60,000 to 80,000 clones in its table, and roughly 80% of those were observed once. The ten largest account for approximately 8.8% of the sample. The sequencing sample was made of peripheral blood. These receptors were taken from a man between 45 and 60 years old with active COVID-19.

The chain has TRBV11-2 and TRBJ2-7; D may be TRBD1 (7 bases). Per the germline V gene, CDR1 is SGHAT and CDR2 is FQNNGV. Trimming removed 5 bases from V and 0 bases from J, with 23 bases in between. This CDR3 comprises 18 residues. The CDR3 nucleotides read TGTGCCAGCAGCGCGGGGTTGGGACAGAGCCCCTTCTCCTACGAGCAGTACTTC. It translates to CASSAGLGQSPFSYEQYF.

The chain employs TRBV5-3 and TRBJ1-5; the D is unclear. TRBV5-3 is an ORF, and what it does is uncertain. The CDR3 consists of 17 residues. V lost 5 bases, J lost 3 bases, and 21 bases lay in between. The CDR3 nucleotides read TGTGCCAGAAGTAACCCCCCTGGGCAGGACTACAATCAGCCCCAGCATTTT. Residues: CARSNPPGQDYNQPQHF.

The J gene is TRBJ2-7, the V gene TRBV15, with a tentative D call TRBD2 (6 bases). V was cut by 3 bases and J by 2 bases, with 11 bases left in between. Per the germline V gene, CDR1 is LNHNV and CDR2 is YYDKDF (reference sequence). The CDR3 sequence is 14 residues long. This CDR3 is CATSRRDRTYEQYF. The CDR3 DNA reads TGTGCCACCAGCAGGCGGGACCGAACCTACGAGCAGTACTTC.

This clone was observed a single time. The junction shows a germline mismatch at one end, possibly a read error. The rearrangement links TRBV29-1 to TRBJ1-2; 7 nucleotides align to TRBD1. The CDR3 is made up of 12 amino acids. Germline loops: CDR1 SQVTM, CDR2 ANQGSEA. The DNA of the CDR3 is TGCAGCGTTCATCAAGGACAGGCGCCGATGAGGTTC. It codes for CSVHQGQAPMRF.

The rearrangement uses TRBV18 and TRBJ2-3, with 12 bases identical to TRBD2. CDR3 size: 16 residues. The germline V gene has CDR1 KGHSH and CDR2 LQKENI. The trim removed 3 bases at V and 5 bases at J, leaving 6 bases unmatched. The CDR3: CASSPLAGGPGDTQYF. DNA for the CDR3: TGTGCCAGCTCACCTCTAGCGGGGGGGCCTGGAGATACGCAGTATTTT.

The CDR3 is CAISISGVPRYEQYF. CDR3 DNA: TGTGCCATCAGCATCTCAGGGGTCCCCCGCTACGAGCAGTACTTC. This chain uses TRBV10-3 with TRBJ2-7; D is possibly TRBD1 (6 bases). Germline loops: CDR1 ENHRY, CDR2 SYGVKD. The CDR3 has 15 amino acids. The V end was cut by 6 bases, the J end by 3 bases, with 18 bases between.

The chain uses TRBV29-1 and TRBJ2-1, with 7 bases identical to TRBD1. The germline V gene encodes CDR1 SQVTM and CDR2 ANQGSEA. V gave up 4 bases and J gave up 2 bases; unmatched junction bases: 11. The CDR3 is 16 amino acids. The CDR3 reads CSVGPRQGQPYNEQFF. In DNA, the CDR3 is TGCAGCGTTGGCCCCCGACAGGGACAACCCTACAATGAGCAGTTCTTC.

The V gene is TRBV4-2, the J gene TRBJ2-3, with D perhaps TRBD2 (6 bases). V lost 3 bases, J lost 1 base, and 14 bases lay in between. The CDR3 totals 16 residues. Germline CDR1 reads LGHNA; CDR2 reads YNFKEQ. CDR3 sequence (DNA): TGTGCCAGCAGCCAGCATCCTGGCGGGGGCACAGATACGCAGTATTTT. Amino acid sequence: CASSQHPGGGTDTQYF.

V usage is TRBV6-5 and J usage is TRBJ2-3; no reliable D call. The V gene's germline CDR1 is MNHEY and CDR2 SVGAGI. Trimming took 4 bases from V and 2 from J, leaving 4 bases between them. The CDR3 has 12 amino acids. The DNA for the CDR3 is TGTGCCAGCAGTTTCAACACAGATACGCAGTATTTT. The encoded protein is CASSFNTDTQYF.

The rearrangement uses TRBV19 and TRBJ2-1, with D possibly matching TRBD2 (5 bases). Trimming shortened V by 3 bases and J by 4 bases, and 13 bases separated the two germline ends. The CDR3 covers 15 residues. Germline V lookup: CDR1 LNHDA, CDR2 SQIVND (reference sequence). The CDR3 nucleotides read TGTGCCAGTAGTATCGGGGTCCCTAGTTACAATGAGCAGTTCTTC. It is translated as CASSIGVPSYNEQFF.

The chain carries TRBV10-3 and TRBJ2-2, with 7 bases fitting TRBD1. V lost 3 bases and J lost 5; bases outside the gene matches: 9. This CDR3 spans 16 amino acids. Germline CDR1 is ENHRY and CDR2 is SYGVKD. DNA of the CDR3: TGTGCCATCAGTGACGGGCGACAGGGCGAAACCGGGGAGCTGTTTTTT. It yields the protein CAISDGRQGETGELFF.

The chain couples TRBV5-4 to TRBJ2-7; a weak D match, TRBD2 (5 bases). The CDR3 loop spans 13 amino acids. From germline, CDR1 is SGHNT and CDR2 YYREEE (reference sequence). Trimming left V 6 bases short and J 2 bases short, with 12 bases between. Here the CDR3 reads CASKSGPTYEQYF. CDR3 nucleotides: TGTGCCAGCAAGAGCGGCCCCACCTACGAGCAGTACTTC.

V is TRBV6-5 and J is TRBJ1-2; D may be TRBD1 (5 bases). The CDR3 consists of 13 residues. Deletions cut 6 bases from V and 10 bases from J, with 18 bases between. Germline V CDR1 and CDR2: MNHEY, SVGAGI. CDR3 nucleotides: TGTGCCAGCAGGGAGAGAAACTGGACACCCTACACCTTC. As protein: CASRERNWTPYTF.

The chain joins TRBV5-6 to TRBJ1-1; D is uncertain. Germline CDR1 and CDR2: SGHDT and YYEEEE. The CDR3 contains 12 residues. Trimming took off 4 bases at V and 7 bases at J, with 11 bases between the two ends. CDR3 bases: TGTGCCAGCAGCCTTGACACGCTTGAAGCTTTCTTT. Its translation is CASSLDTLEAFF.

This chain joins TRBV18 and TRBJ1-6, with D perhaps TRBD1 (6 bases). The CDR3 length is 15 residues. V gave up 3 bases and J gave up 8 bases, with 14 bases separating them. CDR1 and CDR2 from the germline V gene are KGHSH and LQKENI. CDR3 loop: CASSPLQGPHSPLHF. The CDR3, as DNA: TGTGCCAGCTCACCGCTCCAGGGGCCCCATTCACCCCTCCACTTT.

The chain is built from TRBV5-1 and TRBJ2-1, with D unresolved. The germline V gene encodes CDR1 SGHRS and CDR2 YFSETQ. Trimming pared 3 bases from V and 8 bases from J, leaving 12 bases between. The CDR3 has 13 amino acids. CDR3 nucleotides: TGCGCCAGCAGCTCTAACGAGATCGATGAGCAGTTCTTC. It yields the protein CASSSNEIDEQFF. Filled out from reference TRBV5-1 and TRBJ2-1, the complete variable domain reads KAGVTQTPRYLIKTRGQQVTLSCSPISGHRSVSWYQQTPGQGLQFLFEYFSETQRNKGNFPGRFSGRQFSNSRSEMNVSTLELGDSALYLCASSSNEIDEQFFGPGTRLTVL.

This chain uses TRBV6-1 with TRBJ1-2; a possible D gene is TRBD1 (5 bases). Trimming took off 1 base at V and 3 bases at J, with 18 bases between the two ends. The CDR3 has 17 residues. From germline, CDR1 is MNHNS and CDR2 SASEGT. The CDR3 bases are TGTGCCAGCAGTGAAGGCGGTTGGGCAGGGAATCACTATGGCTACACCTTC. Translation gives CASSEGGWAGNHYGYTF.

This chain uses TRBV5-1 with TRBJ2-1, with 8 bases that match TRBD1. This CDR3 is built from 14 residues. Germline loops: CDR1 SGHRS, CDR2 YFSETQ. Trimming took 7 bases from V and 1 from J; bases not matched to a gene: 4. The CDR3 DNA reads as TGCGCCAGCGGACAGGGTTTGTCCTACAATGAGCAGTTCTTC. As protein: CASGQGLSYNEQFF.

This chain connects TRBV18 to TRBJ2-1, with TRBD1 matching 7 bases. The V segment lost 4 bases and the J segment 1 base; nucleotides outside the gene matches: 10. The CDR3 consists of 17 residues. Germline V gene data show CDR1 as KGHSH and CDR2 as LQKENI. Here the CDR3 reads CASSQATGLGSYNEQFF. The CDR3 region has the DNA TGTGCCAGCTCACAAGCGACAGGGCTCGGTTCCTACAATGAGCAGTTCTTC. The full variable domain, its missing parts supplied by reference TRBV18 and TRBJ2-1, is NAGVMQNPRHLVRRRGQEARLRCSPMKGHSHVYWYRQLPEEGLKFMVYLQKENIIDESGMPKERFSAEFPKEGPSILRIQQVVRGDSAAYFCASSQATGLGSYNEQFFGPGTRLTVL.

The gene calls are TRBV29-1 and TRBJ1-1; a possible D gene is TRBD1 (5 bases). Deletions cut 8 bases from V and 4 bases from J, with 20 bases between. This CDR3 region has 14 residues. Germline loops: CDR1 SQVTM, CDR2 ANQGSEA. The CDR3 DNA is TGCAGCTCTGGGACTCATGAAACGAGCACTGAAGCTTTCTTT. Translating it yields CSSGTHETSTEAFF. The full variable domain, with the rest looked up from reference TRBV29-1 and TRBJ1-1, is SAVISQKPSRDICQRGTSLTIQCQVDSQVTMMFWYRQQPGQSLTLIATANQGSEATYESGFVIDKFPISRPNLTFSTLTVSNMSPEDSSIYLCSSGTHETSTEAFFGQGTRLTVV.

The rearrangement uses TRBV6-5 and TRBJ2-5, with 8 bases lining up with TRBD2. Germline lookup yields CDR1 MNHEY and CDR2 SVGAGI. The CDR3 spans 14 residues. The V and J ends lost 2 bases and 4 bases, in that order; junction bases with no gene match: 3. CDR3 in amino acids: CASSYGGGSETQYF. The CDR3 DNA reads TGTGCCAGCAGTTACGGCGGGGGGTCAGAGACCCAGTACTTC.

This rearrangement joins TRBV5-4 to TRBJ2-1; D unclear. V was pared by 2 bases and J by 4 bases, with 13 bases between. Looked up from germline, CDR1 is SGHNT and CDR2 is YYREEE (reference sequence). There are 15 residues in the CDR3. CDR3 nucleotide sequence: TGTGCCAGCAGCTTTCCCCTAACCCGGTACAATGAGCAGTTCTTC. Translation gives CASSFPLTRYNEQFF. Drawing the rest from reference TRBV5-4 and TRBJ2-1, the complete variable domain is ETGVTQSPTHLIKTRGQQVTLRCSSQSGHNTVSWYQQALGQGPQFIFQYYREEENGRGNFPPRFSGLQFPNYSSELNVNALELDDSALYLCASSFPLTRYNEQFFGPGTRLTVL.

The CDR3 DNA follows: TGTGCCAGCAGCTTGAATACTAGGAGGGACAATGAGCAGTTCTTC. Encoded protein: CASSLNTRRDNEQFF. This chain joins TRBV5-8 and TRBJ2-1; possibly TRBD2 for D (6 bases). CDR1 SGHTS and CDR2 YDEGEE come from the germline V gene. V dropped 1 base and J dropped 5 bases, with 13 bases sitting between them. The CDR3 extends over 15 amino acids.

V usage is TRBV3-1 (or the pseudogene TRBV3-2) and J usage is TRBJ1-2; D not certain. With 4 bases removed from V and 8 bases from J, the gap between germline ends came to 14 bases. The CDR3 is 13 amino acids. Germline CDR1 reads LGHDT; CDR2 reads YNNKEL (reference sequence). As DNA, the CDR3 is TGTGCCAGCAGCCCAGACCTCCTTCGGGGCTACACCTTC. It translates to CASSPDLLRGYTF.

Only a few counts were recorded for this clone. The chain has TRBV6-6 and TRBJ2-7, with D maybe TRBD2 (8 bases). CDR3 size: 15 residues. With 7 bases removed from V and 3 bases from J, the gap between germline ends came to 19 bases. The germline gives CDR1 MNHNY, CDR2 SVGAGI (reference sequence). The CDR3 spells CASTRGGTDVYEQYF. As DNA, the CDR3 is TGTGCCAGCACCCGCGGGGGGACAGATGTCTACGAGCAGTACTTC.

This rearrangement joins TRBV4-2 to TRBJ2-7, with 10 bases lining up with TRBD2. The length of the CDR3 is 17 residues. Germline lookup yields CDR1 LGHNA and CDR2 YNFKEQ. J lost 3 bases, V lost 0 bases, and 8 bases had no gene match. CDR3 DNA sequence: TGTGCCAGCAGCCAAGACCTGGTTCCTAGCGGGGGCTACGAGCAGTACTTC. Protein sequence: CASSQDLVPSGGYEQYF.

In this sample, this clone turned up a few times. The chain recombines TRBV9 with TRBJ2-2, with a tentative D call TRBD1 (5 bases). Between the trimmed V and J ends, which lost 4 bases and 6 bases, there was a span of 10 bases. Germline lookup yields CDR1 SGDLS and CDR2 YYNGEE. This CDR3 contains 13 residues. The CDR3 region is CASSSQGSGELFF. Here the CDR3 DNA reads TGTGCCAGCAGCTCGCAGGGATCCGGGGAGCTGTTTTTT.

The J gene is TRBJ1-1, the V gene TRBV6-1; no reliable D call. CDR1 MNHNS and CDR2 SASEGT come from the germline V gene. V gave up 2 bases and J gave up 2 bases, with 6 bases separating them. This CDR3 spans 13 amino acids. CDR3 coding DNA: TGTGCCAGCAGTGAACAGGCCAACACTGAAGCTTTCTTT. It yields the protein CASSEQANTEAFF.

This clone was counted once. The rearrangement joins TRBV7-8 to TRBJ2-7, with a possible D match to TRBD1 (5 bases). V lost 6 bases, J lost 2 bases, and 8 bases lay in between. Germline CDR1 is SGHVS and CDR2 is FQNEAQ. CDR3 size: 12 residues. DNA of the CDR3: TGTGCCAGCAGTGACAGCACCTACGAGCAGTACTTC. This sequence encodes CASSDSTYEQYF.

The chain uses TRBV1 and TRBJ2-2; the DNA was not used to check the table's D call, TRBD1. TRBV1 is a listed pseudogene. CDR3 length: 15 amino acids. The CDR3 loop reads CTSSQDSGFTGELFF. As DNA, the CDR3 is TGCACCAGCAGCCAAGACTCAGGGTTCACCGGGGAGCTGTTTTTT.